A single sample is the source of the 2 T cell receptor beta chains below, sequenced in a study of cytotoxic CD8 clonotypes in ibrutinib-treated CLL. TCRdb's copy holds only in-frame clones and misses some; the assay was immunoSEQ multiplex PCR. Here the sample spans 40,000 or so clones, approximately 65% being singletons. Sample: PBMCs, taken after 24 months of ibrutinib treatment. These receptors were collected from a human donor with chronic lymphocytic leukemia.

DNA of the CDR3: TGTGCCAGCAGATCCGGGACAGGGAACACTGAAGCTTTCTTT. Translating gives CASRSGTGNTEAFF. The genes are TRBV6-5 and TRBJ1-1; 8 bases align to TRBD1. Germline V gene sequence: CDR1 MNHEY, CDR2 SVGAGI. After removal of 6 bases from V and 1 base from J, the junction contained 4 bases not matched to a gene. The CDR3 extends over 14 amino acids.

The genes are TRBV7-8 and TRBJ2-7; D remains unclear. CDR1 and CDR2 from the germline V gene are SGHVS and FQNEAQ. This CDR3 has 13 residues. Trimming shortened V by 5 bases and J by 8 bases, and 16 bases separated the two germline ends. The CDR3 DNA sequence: TGTGCCAGCAGCCCTCAGGACCGCGTAAAGCAGTACTTC. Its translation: CASSPQDRVKQYF.